These 9 T cell receptor beta chains came from one sample sequenced in a study of neurological immune-mediated disorders. One entry per CDR3 protein, called by TCRdb with MiXCR from the 5' RACE reads. In the table there are tens of thousands of distinct CDR3 sequences, 2.5% of which are singletons. The sequenced sample consisted of PBMCs. The receptors derive from a man between 50 and 59 years old with multiple sclerosis.

This clonotype was observed at least ten times. The chain combines TRBV7-9 with TRBJ1-1, with D maybe TRBD1 (5 bases). V was shortened by 6 bases and J by 10 bases, with 24 bases between the two germline ends. Germline values: CDR1 SEHNR, CDR2 FQNEAQ (reference sequence). This CDR3 has 15 amino acids. The CDR3 coding sequence is TGTGCCAGCAGTATTACAGGAGGGGCAGACCGGGGAGCTTTCTTT. Translation gives CASSITGGADRGAFF.

This clonotype has ten or more counts. V and J are TRBV27 and TRBJ2-7; TRBD2 aligns across 11 bases. The CDR3 spans 15 residues. CDR1 is MNHEY and CDR2 is SMNVEV in the germline V gene (reference sequence). After removal of 6 bases from V and 13 bases from J, the junction contained 17 bases not matched to a gene. Here the CDR3 DNA reads TGTGCCAGCAGGCCTACTCTAGCGGGGGGCAGAGAGCTTTACTTC. Residues: CASRPTLAGGRELYF.

This clonotype was seen repeatedly, ten times or more. The V call is TRBV20-1, the J call TRBJ2-3; D is ambiguous. This CDR3 spans 12 amino acids. The V gene's germline CDR1 is DFQATT and CDR2 SNEGSKA (reference sequence). V was cut by 3 bases and J by 4 bases, with 8 bases left in between. The CDR3 protein is CSASDDADTQYF. The CDR3 DNA reads TGCAGTGCTAGCGACGACGCAGATACGCAGTATTTT.

This clonotype has at least ten counts. This chain links TRBV5-1 with TRBJ1-1, with D perhaps matching TRBD1 (5 bases). Germline V gives CDR1 SGHRS, CDR2 YFSETQ. The CDR3 runs 13 residues. V lost 4 bases to trimming and J lost 6 bases, with 13 bases between them. CDR3 loop: CASSRDGSAEAFF. The CDR3 DNA follows: TGCGCCAGCAGCCGGGACGGCTCCGCTGAAGCTTTCTTT.

This clonotype was recorded many times. The V and J genes are TRBV10-3 and TRBJ1-5; maybe TRBD1 (5 bases). From germline, CDR1 is ENHRY and CDR2 SYGVKD. The V gene lost 3 bases and the J gene lost 6 bases, with 12 bases spanning the gap. CDR3 size: 14 residues. Written as DNA, the CDR3 is TGTGCCATCAGTGAAGAAGGGGATTTTCAGCCCCAGCATTTT. This sequence encodes CAISEEGDFQPQHF.

This clonotype showed up many times. In nucleotides, the CDR3 is TGCAGTGCTCCAATTACTCGACAGGGGTACGAGCAGTACTTC. Translation gives CSAPITRQGYEQYF. V usage is TRBV20-1 and J usage is TRBJ2-7; 8 bases fit TRBD1. Germline V gene sequence: CDR1 DFQATT, CDR2 SNEGSKA (reference sequence). The CDR3 totals 14 residues. Losses at the gene ends were 5 bases for V and 4 bases for J; bases not matched to a gene: 10.

In its sample, this clonotype was seen many times. The chain links TRBV20-1 to TRBJ2-5; maybe TRBD2 (5 bases). This CDR3 contains 11 residues. V was trimmed by 5 bases and J by 7 bases, leaving 11 bases between them. Per germline, CDR1 DFQATT and CDR2 SNEGSKA (reference sequence). In DNA, the CDR3 is TGCAGTGCTCCCGGCCGGGGGACCCAGTACTTC. Translating gives CSAPGRGTQYF.

This clonotype was detected only a few times. J is TRBJ2-1 and V is TRBV10-3, with D unclear. Germline V CDR1 and CDR2: ENHRY, SYGVKD. This CDR3 has 11 residues. The V end lost 6 bases, the J end lost 5 bases, and 5 bases lay between the germline ends. The DNA for the CDR3 is TGTGCCATCAGGGCGAACAATGAGCAGTTCTTC. Amino acids: CAIRANNEQFF.

This clonotype has a count of ten or more. This sequence joins TRBV6-6 and TRBJ1-5; perhaps TRBD1 as D (6 bases). The V end lost 6 bases, the J end lost 0 bases, and 15 bases lay between the germline ends. This CDR3 spans 16 amino acids. Germline CDR1 and CDR2: MNHNY and SVGAGI (reference sequence). The CDR3: CASRNTGTYSNQPQHF. The CDR3 DNA reads as TGTGCCAGCAGAAACACAGGGACCTATAGCAATCAGCCCCAGCATTTT.